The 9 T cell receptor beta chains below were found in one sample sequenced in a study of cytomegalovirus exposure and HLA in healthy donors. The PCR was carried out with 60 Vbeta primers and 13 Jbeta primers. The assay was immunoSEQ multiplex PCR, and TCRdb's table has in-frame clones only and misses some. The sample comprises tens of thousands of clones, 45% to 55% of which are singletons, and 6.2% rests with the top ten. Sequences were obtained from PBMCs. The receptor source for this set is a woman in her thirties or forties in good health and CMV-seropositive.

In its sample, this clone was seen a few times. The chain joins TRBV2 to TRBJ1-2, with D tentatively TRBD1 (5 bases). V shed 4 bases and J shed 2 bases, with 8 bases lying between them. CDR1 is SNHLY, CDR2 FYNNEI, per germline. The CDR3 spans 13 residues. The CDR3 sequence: CASSVSGNYGYTF. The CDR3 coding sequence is TGTGCCAGCAGTGTCTCAGGGAACTATGGCTACACCTTC.

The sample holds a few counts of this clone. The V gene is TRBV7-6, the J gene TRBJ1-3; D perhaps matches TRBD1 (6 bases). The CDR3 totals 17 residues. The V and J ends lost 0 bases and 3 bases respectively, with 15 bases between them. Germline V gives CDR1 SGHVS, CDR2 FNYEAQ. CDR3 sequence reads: CASSLARGGQFGNTIYF. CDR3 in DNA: TGTGCCAGCAGCTTAGCCCGGGGGGGGCAGTTTGGAAACACCATATATTTT.

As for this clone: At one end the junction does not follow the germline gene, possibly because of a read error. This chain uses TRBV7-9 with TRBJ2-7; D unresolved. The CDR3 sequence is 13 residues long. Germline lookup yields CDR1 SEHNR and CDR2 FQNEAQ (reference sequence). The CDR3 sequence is CSSSRTSGYEQYF. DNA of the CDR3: TGTTCCAGCAGCCGAACGTCGGGCTACGAGCAGTACTTC.

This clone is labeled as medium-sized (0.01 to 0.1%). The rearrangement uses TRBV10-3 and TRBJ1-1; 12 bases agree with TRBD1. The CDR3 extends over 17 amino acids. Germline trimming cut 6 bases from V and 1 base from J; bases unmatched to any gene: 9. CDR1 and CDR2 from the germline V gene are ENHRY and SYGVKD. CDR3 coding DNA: TGTGCCATCAGGGACGTCCCGGGACAGGGGGCGAACACTGAAGCTTTCTTT. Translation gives CAIRDVPGQGANTEAFF.

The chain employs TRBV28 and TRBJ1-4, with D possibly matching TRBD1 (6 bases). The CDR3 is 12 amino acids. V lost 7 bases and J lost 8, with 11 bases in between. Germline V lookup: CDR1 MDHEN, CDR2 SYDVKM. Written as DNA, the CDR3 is TGTGCCAGCACAACAGGGACAGAAAAACTGTTTTTT. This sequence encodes CASTTGTEKLFF. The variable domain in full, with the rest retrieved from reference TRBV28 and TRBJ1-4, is DVKVTQSSRYLVKRTGEKVFLECVQDMDHENMFWYRQDPGLGLRLIYFSYDVKMKEKGDIPEGYSVSREKKERFSLILESASTNQTSMYLCASTTGTEKLFFGSGTQLSVL.

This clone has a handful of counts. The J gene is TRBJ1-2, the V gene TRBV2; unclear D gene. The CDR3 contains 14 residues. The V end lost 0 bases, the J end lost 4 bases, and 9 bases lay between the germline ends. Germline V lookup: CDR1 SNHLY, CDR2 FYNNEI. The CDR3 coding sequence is TGTGCCAGCAGTGAAGCCCACAGTAGCTATGGCTACACCTTC. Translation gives CASSEAHSSYGYTF.

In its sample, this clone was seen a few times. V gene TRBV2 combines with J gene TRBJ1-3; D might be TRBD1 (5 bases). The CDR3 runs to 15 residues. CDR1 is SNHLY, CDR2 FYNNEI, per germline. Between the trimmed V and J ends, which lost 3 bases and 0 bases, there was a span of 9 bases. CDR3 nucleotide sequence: TGTGCCAGCAGTGACGGAAGGGGCTCTGGAAACACCATATATTTT. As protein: CASSDGRGSGNTIYF.

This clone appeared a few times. CDR3 sequence (DNA): TGTGCCAGCCGGTCGGGGGGGTTCTATGGCTACACCTTC. Protein sequence: CASRSGGFYGYTF. The rearrangement uses TRBV27 and TRBJ1-2; D is perhaps TRBD1 (5 bases). CDR1 is MNHEY, CDR2 SMNVEV, per germline (reference sequence). Trimming left V 8 bases short and J 4 bases short, with 14 bases between. The CDR3 is 13 amino acids.

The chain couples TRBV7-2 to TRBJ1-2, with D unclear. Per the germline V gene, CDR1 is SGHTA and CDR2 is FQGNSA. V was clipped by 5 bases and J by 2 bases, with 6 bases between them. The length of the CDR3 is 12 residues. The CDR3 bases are TGTGCCAGCAGCCAACGGAACTATGGCTACACCTTC. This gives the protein CASSQRNYGYTF.